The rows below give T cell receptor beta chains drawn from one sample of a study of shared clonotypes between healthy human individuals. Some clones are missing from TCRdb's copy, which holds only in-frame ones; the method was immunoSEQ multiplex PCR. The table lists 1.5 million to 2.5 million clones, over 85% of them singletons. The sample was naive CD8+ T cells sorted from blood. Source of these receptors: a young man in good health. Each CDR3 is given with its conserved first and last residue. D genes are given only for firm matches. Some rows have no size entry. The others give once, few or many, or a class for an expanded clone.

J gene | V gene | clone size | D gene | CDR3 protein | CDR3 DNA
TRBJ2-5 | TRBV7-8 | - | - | CASSLNDWTDLQETQYF | TGTGCCAGCAGCTTAAATGATTGGACAGACCTCCAAGAGACCCAGTACTTC
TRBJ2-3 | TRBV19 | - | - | CASSFGTDTQYF | TGTGCCAGTAGTTTCGGCACAGATACGCAGTATTTT
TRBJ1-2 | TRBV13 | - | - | CASSISPTGGLYGYTF | TGTGCCAGCAGCATATCCCCCACTGGGGGGCTTTATGGCTACACCTTC
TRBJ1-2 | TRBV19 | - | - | CASSAAGDYGYTF | TGTGCCAGTAGTGCGGCAGGGGACTATGGCTACACCTTC
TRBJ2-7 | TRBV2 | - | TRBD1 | CASRAGTATSYEQYF | TGTGCCAGCAGGGCTGGGACAGCAACATCCTACGAGCAGTACTTC
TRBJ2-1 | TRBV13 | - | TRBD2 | CASSLQVAGVRPYNEQFF | TGTGCCAGCAGCCTTCAGGTAGCGGGAGTTCGACCGTACAATGAGCAGTTCTTC
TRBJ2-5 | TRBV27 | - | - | CASSLYAHGEQETQYF | TGTGCCAGCAGTTTATACGCCCACGGGGAACAAGAGACCCAGTACTTC
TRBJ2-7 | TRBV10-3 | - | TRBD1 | CAIIDEQGNEQYF | TGTGCCATCATCGATGAACAGGGGAACGAGCAGTACTTC
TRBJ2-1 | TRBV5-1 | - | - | CASSLFSYNEQFF | TGCGCCAGCAGCTTGTTTTCCTACAATGAGCAGTTCTTC
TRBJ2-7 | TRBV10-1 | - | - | CASSSTGSYEQYF | TGCGCCAGCAGCTCAACAGGGTCCTACGAGCAGTACTTC
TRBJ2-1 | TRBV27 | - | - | CASSFAGRLYNEQFF | TGTGCCAGCAGTTTCGCGGGACGTCTCTACAATGAGCAGTTCTTC
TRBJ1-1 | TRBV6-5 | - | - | CASSYSEGPNTEAFF | TGTGCCAGCAGTTACTCAGAGGGGCCGAACACTGAAGCTTTCTTT
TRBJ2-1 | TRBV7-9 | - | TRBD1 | CASSSTGGDYNEQFF | TGTGCCAGCAGCTCGACAGGGGGAGACTACAATGAGCAGTTCTTC
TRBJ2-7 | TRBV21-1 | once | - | CASSKAEGCEQYF | TGTGCCAGCAGCAAAGCGGAGGGGTGCGAGCAGTACTTC
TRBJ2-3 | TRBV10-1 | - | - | CASSESLVATQYF | TGCGCCAGCAGTGAGTCCCTAGTGGCTACGCAGTATTTT
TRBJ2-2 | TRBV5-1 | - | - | CASSRILFGELFF | TGCGCCAGCAGCCGGATCCTTTTCGGGGAGCTGTTTTTT
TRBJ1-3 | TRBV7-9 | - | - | CASEGVSSGNTIYF | TGTGCCAGCGAAGGCGTTAGCTCTGGAAACACCATATATTTT
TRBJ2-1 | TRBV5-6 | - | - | CASSYDPNIIEQFF | TGTGCCAGCAGCTACGACCCCAACATCATCGAGCAGTTCTTC
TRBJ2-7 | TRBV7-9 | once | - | CASSSPIRAYEQYF | TGTGCCAGCAGCTCCCCTATACGGGCCTACGAGCAGTACTTC
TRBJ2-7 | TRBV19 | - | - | CASSTSLGYEQYF | TGTGCCAGTAGCACAAGTTTGGGGTACGAGCAGTACTTC
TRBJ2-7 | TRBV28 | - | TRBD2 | CASSLRGGSYEQYF | TGTGCCAGCAGTTTGAGGGGAGGGTCCTACGAGCAGTACTTC
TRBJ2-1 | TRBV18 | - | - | CASSPPPRDTSYNEQFF | TGTGCCAGCTCACCACCCCCGCGGGACACCTCCTACAATGAGCAGTTCTTC
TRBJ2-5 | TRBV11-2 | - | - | CASSLDRFGQETQYF | TGTGCCAGCAGCCTTGACCGTTTCGGGCAAGAGACCCAGTACTTC
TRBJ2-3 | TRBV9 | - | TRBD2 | CASSAPQGLARTDTQYF | TGTGCCAGCAGCGCTCCCCAGGGACTAGCCCGCACAGATACGCAGTATTTT
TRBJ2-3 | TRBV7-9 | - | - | CASSSQGLRIPTDTQYF | TGTGCCAGCAGCTCGCAGGGACTCCGAATACCCACAGATACGCAGTATTTT
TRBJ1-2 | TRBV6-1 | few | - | CASSTGVWGYTF | TGTGCCAGCAGTACGGGCGTTTGGGGCTACACCTTC
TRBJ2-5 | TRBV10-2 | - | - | CASTGAPQETQYF | TGCGCCAGCACGGGGGCACCTCAAGAGACCCAGTACTTC
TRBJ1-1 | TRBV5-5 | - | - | CASSLGQLTEAFF | TGTGCCAGCAGCCTCGGACAGCTCACTGAAGCTTTCTTT
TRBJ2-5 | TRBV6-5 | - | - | CASSYGDQETQYF | TGTGCCAGCAGTTACGGGGACCAAGAGACCCAGTACTTC
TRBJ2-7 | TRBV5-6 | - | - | CASSLIRGWDEQYF | TGTGCCAGCAGCTTGATCAGGGGCTGGGACGAGCAGTACTTC
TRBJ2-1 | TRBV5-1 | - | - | CASSPTTGGIYNEQFF | TGCGCCAGCAGCCCAACGACTGGAGGGATTTACAATGAGCAGTTCTTC
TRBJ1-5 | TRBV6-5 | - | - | CASRGRDQPQHF | TGTGCCAGCAGAGGGAGAGATCAGCCCCAGCATTTT
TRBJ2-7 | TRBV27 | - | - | CASSLGPGIYEQYF | TGTGCCAGCAGTTTAGGTCCAGGTATCTACGAGCAGTACTTC
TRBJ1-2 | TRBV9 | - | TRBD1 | CASSVARTGVYGYTF | TGTGCCAGCAGCGTAGCTAGGACAGGTGTCTATGGCTACACCTTC
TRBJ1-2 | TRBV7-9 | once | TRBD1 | CASSDRDRALFGYTF | TGTGCCAGCAGCGATCGGGACAGGGCACTTTTTGGCTACACCTTC
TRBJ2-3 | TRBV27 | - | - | CASSDSRSSTDTQYF | TGTGCCAGTTCGGACAGCCGATCTAGCACAGATACGCAGTATTTT